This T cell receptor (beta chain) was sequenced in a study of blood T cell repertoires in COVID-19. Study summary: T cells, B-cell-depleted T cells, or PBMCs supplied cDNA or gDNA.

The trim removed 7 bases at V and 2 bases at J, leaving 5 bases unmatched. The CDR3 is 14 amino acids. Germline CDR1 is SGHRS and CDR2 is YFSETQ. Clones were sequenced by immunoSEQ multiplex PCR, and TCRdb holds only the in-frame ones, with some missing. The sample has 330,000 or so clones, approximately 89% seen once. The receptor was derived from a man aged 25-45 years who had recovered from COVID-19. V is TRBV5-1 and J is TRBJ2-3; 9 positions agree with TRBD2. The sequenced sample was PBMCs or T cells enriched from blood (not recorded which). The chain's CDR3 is CASSAGGNTDTQYF. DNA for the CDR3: TGCGCCAGCTCCGCGGGGGGGAACACAGATACGCAGTATTTT. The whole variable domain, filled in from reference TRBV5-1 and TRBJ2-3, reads KAGVTQTPRYLIKTRGQQVTLSCSPISGHRSVSWYQQTPGQGLQFLFEYFSETQRNKGNFPGRFSGRQFSNSRSEMNVSTLELGDSALYLCASSAGGNTDTQYFGPGTRLTVL.